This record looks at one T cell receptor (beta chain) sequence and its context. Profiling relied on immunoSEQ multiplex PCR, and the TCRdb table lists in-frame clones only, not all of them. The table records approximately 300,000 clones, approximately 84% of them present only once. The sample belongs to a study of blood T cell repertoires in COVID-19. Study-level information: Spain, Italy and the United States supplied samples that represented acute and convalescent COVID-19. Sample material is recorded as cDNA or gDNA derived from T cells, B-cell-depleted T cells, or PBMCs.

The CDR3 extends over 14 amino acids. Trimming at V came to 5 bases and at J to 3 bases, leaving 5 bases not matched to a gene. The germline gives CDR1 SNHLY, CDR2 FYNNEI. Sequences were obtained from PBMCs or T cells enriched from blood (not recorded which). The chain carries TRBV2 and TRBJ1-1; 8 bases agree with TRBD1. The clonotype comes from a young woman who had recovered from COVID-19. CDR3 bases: TGTGCCAGCAGTAAAGGACAGGGATACACTGAAGCTTTCTTT. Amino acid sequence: CASSKGQGYTEAFF.